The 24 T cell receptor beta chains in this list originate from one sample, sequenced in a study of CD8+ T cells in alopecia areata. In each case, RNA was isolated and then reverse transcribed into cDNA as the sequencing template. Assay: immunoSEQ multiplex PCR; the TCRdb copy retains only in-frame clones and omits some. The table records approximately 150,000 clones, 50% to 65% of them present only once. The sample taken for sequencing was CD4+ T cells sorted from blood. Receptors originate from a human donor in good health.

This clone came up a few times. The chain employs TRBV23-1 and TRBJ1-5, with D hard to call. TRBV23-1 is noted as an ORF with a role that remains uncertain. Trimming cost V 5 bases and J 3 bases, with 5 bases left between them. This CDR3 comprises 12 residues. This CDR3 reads CASSDNNQPQHF. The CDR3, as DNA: TGCGCCAGCAGTGACAACAATCAGCCCCAGCATTTT.

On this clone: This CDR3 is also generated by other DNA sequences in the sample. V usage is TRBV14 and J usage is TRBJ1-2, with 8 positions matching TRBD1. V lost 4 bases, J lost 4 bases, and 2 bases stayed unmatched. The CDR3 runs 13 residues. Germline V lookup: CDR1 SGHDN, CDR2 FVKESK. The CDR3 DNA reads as TGTGCCAGCAGCCTCGGACAGGGCTATGGCTACACCTTC. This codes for CASSLGQGYGYTF.

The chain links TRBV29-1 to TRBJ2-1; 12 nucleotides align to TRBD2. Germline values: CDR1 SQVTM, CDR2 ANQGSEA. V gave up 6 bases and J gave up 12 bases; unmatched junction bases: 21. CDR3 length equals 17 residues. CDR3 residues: CSVHYRDATSGSGVQFF. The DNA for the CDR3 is TGCAGCGTGCATTACAGGGACGCGACTAGCGGGAGCGGCGTGCAGTTCTTC.

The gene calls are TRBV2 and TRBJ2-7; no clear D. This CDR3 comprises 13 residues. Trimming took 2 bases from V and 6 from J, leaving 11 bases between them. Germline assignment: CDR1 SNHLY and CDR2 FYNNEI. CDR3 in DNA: TGTGCCAGCAGTGAAACGGCGAGCCGCGAGCAGTACTTC. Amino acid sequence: CASSETASREQYF.

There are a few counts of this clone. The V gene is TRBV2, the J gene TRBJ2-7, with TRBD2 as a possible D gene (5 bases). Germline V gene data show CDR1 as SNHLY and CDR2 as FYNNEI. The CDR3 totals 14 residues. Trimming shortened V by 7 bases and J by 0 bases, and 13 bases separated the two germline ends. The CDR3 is CASNGGLTSYEQYF. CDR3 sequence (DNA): TGTGCCAGCAATGGCGGACTTACCTCCTACGAGCAGTACTTC.

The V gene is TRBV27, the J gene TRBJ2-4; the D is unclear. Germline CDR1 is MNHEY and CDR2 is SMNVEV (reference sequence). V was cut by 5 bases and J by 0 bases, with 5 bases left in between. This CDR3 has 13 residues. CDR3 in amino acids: CASSPLAKNIQYF. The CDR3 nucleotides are TGTGCCAGCAGTCCTTTAGCCAAAAACATTCAGTACTTC.

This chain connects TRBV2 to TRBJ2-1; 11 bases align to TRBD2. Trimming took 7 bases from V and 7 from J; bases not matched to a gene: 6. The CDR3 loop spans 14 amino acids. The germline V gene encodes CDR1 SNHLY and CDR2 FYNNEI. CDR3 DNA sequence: TGTGCCAGCACTGTACTAGCGGGAGTTAATGAGCAGTTCTTC. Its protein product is CASTVLAGVNEQFF.

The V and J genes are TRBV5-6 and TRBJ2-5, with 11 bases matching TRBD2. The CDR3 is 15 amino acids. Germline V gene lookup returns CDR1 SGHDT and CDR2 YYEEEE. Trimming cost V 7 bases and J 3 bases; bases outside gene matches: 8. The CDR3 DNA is TGTGCCAGCCGTCGACTAGCGGGGAATAAAGAGACCCAGTACTTC. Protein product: CASRRLAGNKETQYF.

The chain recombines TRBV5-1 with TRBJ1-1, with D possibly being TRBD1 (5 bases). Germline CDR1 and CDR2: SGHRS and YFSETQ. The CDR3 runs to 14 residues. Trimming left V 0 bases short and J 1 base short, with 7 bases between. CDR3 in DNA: TGCGCCAGCAGCTTGGACAGGACGAACACTGAAGCTTTCTTT. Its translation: CASSLDRTNTEAFF.

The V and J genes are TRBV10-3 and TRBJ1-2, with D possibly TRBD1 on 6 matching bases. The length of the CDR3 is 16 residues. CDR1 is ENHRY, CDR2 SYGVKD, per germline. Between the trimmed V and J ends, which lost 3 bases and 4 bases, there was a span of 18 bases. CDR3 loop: CAISDGRGQGPYGYTF. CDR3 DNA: TGTGCCATCAGTGATGGCCGGGGGCAAGGGCCCTATGGCTACACCTTC.

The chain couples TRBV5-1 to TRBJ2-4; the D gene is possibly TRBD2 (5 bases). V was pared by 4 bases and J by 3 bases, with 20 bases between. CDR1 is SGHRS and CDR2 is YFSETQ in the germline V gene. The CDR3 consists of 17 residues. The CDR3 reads CASSPVNTGIDKNIQYF. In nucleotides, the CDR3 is TGCGCCAGCAGCCCTGTCAATACCGGGATCGACAAAAACATTCAGTACTTC. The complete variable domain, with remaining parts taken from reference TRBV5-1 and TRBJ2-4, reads KAGVTQTPRYLIKTRGQQVTLSCSPISGHRSVSWYQQTPGQGLQFLFEYFSETQRNKGNFPGRFSGRQFSNSRSEMNVSTLELGDSALYLCASSPVNTGIDKNIQYFGAGTRLSVL.

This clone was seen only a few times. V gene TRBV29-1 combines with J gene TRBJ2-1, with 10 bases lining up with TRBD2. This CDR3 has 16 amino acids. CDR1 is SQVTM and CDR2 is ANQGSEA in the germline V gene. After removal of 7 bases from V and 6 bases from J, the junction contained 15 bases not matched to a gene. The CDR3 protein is CSGLQGPTSGANEQFF. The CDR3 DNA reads TGCAGCGGCCTACAGGGCCCAACTAGCGGGGCCAATGAGCAGTTCTTC.

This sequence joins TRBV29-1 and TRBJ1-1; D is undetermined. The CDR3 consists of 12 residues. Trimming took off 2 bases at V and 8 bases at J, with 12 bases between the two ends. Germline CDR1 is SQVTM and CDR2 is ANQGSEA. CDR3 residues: CSVEFYRPEAFF. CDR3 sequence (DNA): TGCAGCGTTGAATTTTATAGGCCCGAAGCTTTCTTT.

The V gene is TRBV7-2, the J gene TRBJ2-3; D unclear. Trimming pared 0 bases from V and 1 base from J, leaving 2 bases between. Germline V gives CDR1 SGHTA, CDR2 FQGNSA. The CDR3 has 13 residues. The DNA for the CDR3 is TGTGCCAGCAGCTTAGCCCGCACAGATACGCAGTATTTT. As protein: CASSLARTDTQYF.

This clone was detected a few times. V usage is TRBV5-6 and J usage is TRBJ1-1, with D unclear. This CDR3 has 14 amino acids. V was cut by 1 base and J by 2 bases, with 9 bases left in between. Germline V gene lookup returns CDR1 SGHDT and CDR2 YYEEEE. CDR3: CASSLRGRNTEAFF. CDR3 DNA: TGTGCCAGCAGCTTGAGAGGAAGAAACACTGAAGCTTTCTTT.

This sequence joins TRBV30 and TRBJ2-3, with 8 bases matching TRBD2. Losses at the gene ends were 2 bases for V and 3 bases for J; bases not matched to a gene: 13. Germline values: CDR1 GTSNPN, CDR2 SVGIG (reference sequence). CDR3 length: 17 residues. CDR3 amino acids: CAWSSGSGGVGTDTQYF. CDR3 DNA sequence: TGTGCCTGGAGTTCCGGGAGCGGGGGTGTGGGGACAGATACGCAGTATTTT.

CDR3 nucleotide sequence: TGTGCCAGCAGCGGGCGGGGAGAAGCTTTCTTT. Amino acid sequence: CASSGRGEAFF. V and J are TRBV9 and TRBJ1-1, with D uncertain. The CDR3 is 11 amino acids. The ends were cut back, 3 bases at V and 8 bases at J, with 8 bases in the middle. The V gene's germline CDR1 is SGDLS and CDR2 YYNGEE.

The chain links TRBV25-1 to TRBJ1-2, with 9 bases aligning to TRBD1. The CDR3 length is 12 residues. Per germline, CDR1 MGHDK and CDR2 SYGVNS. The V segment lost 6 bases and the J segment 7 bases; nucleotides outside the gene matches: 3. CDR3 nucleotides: TGTGCCAGCAGCCTGACAGGGGGTGGCTACACCTTC. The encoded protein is CASSLTGGGYTF.

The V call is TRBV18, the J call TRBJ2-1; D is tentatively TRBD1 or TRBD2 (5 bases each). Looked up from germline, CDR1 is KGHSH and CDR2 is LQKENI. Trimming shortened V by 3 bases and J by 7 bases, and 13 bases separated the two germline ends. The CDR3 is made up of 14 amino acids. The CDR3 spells CASSPPGTRNEQFF. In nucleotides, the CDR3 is TGTGCCAGCTCACCGCCAGGGACGAGGAATGAGCAGTTCTTC.

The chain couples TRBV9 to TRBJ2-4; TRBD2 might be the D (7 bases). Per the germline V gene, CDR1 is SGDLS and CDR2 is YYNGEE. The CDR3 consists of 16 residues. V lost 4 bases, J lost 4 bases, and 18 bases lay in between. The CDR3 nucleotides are TGTGCCAGCAGCCTCCAGGGAGGGCAGGGGAAAAACATTCAGTACTTC. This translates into CASSLQGGQGKNIQYF.

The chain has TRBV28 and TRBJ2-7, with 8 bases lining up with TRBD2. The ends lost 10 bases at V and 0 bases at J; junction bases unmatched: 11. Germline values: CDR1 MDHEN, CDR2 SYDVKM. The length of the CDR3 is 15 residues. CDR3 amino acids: CATSNGRAVSYEQYF. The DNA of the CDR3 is TGTGCCACCTCGAACGGGAGGGCCGTCTCCTACGAGCAGTACTTC.

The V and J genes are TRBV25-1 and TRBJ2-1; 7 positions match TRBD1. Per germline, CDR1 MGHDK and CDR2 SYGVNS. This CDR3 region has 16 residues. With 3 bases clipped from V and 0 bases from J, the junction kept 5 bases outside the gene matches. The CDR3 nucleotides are TGTGCCAGCAGTGACTACAGGGGACCCTCCTACAATGAGCAGTTCTTC. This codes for CASSDYRGPSYNEQFF. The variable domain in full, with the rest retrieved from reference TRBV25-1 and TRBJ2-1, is EADIYQTPRYLVIGTGKKITLECSQTMGHDKMYWYQQDPGMELHLIHYSYGVNSTEKGDLSSESTVSRIRTEHFPLTLESARPSHTSQYLCASSDYRGPSYNEQFFGPGTRLTVL.

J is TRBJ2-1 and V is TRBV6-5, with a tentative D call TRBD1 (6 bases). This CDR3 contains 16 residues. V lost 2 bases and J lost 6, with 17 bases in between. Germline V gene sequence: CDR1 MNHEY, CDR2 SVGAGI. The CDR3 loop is CASSYRRRDTLNEQFF. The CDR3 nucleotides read TGTGCCAGCAGTTACCGGCGACGGGACACCCTCAATGAGCAGTTCTTC.

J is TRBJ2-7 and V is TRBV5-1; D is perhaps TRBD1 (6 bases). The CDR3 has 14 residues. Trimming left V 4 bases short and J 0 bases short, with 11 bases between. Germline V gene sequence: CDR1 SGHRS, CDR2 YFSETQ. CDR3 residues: CASSPGQTSYEQYF. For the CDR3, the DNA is TGCGCCAGCAGCCCAGGACAGACCTCCTACGAGCAGTACTTC.